This passage covers 21 T cell receptor beta chains from one sample sequenced in a study of blood T cell repertoires in COVID-19. Only in-frame clones appear in the TCRdb table, and some are missing; sequencing was by immunoSEQ multiplex PCR. The repertoire has 150,000 to 200,000 clones, about 86% of them found once; the top ten carry approximately 18%. The sample consisted of peripheral blood. These receptors originate from a woman aged 80 or over with acute or convalescent COVID-19.

This clone was seen just once. The genes are TRBV6-2 or TRBV6-3 and TRBJ2-7; D uncertain. Germline values: CDR1 MNHEY, CDR2 SVGEGT. The CDR3 spans 13 residues. Deletions cut 5 bases from V and 3 bases from J, with 11 bases between. CDR3 loop: CASSPKNNYEQYF. DNA of the CDR3: TGTGCCAGCAGTCCAAAGAACAACTACGAGCAGTACTTC.

The chain couples TRBV3-1 (or the pseudogene TRBV3-2) to TRBJ2-1; no clear D gene. V lost 0 bases, J lost 4 bases, and 10 bases lay in between. Germline V gene lookup returns CDR1 LGHDT and CDR2 YNNKEL (reference sequence). This CDR3 is 15 amino acids long. Written as DNA, the CDR3 is TGTGCCAGCAGCCAAGATATGGGCAGTTACAATGAGCAGTTCTTC. Protein sequence: CASSQDMGSYNEQFF.

The chain links TRBV29-1 to TRBJ2-1; D not certain. CDR3 length equals 12 residues. Looked up from germline, CDR1 is SQVTM and CDR2 is ANQGSEA. V was clipped by 2 bases and J by 6 bases, with 8 bases between them. Written as DNA, the CDR3 is TGCAGCGTTGAACGGCAGGCCAATGAGCAGTTCTTC. Encoded protein: CSVERQANEQFF.

A few counts support this clone. The chain carries TRBV3-1 (or the pseudogene TRBV3-2) and TRBJ1-1; D is unclear. Germline assignment: CDR1 LGHDT and CDR2 YNNKEL (reference sequence). With 1 base removed from V and 7 bases from J, the gap between germline ends came to 10 bases. The CDR3 sequence is 13 residues long. CDR3 sequence: CASSQVSGFEAFF. In DNA form, the CDR3 reads TGTGCCAGCAGCCAAGTTTCGGGGTTTGAAGCTTTCTTT.

The chain links TRBV12-3 or TRBV12-4 to TRBJ1-1, with D hard to call. The length of the CDR3 is 13 residues. Trimming removed 2 bases from V and 1 base from J, with 5 bases in between. CDR3 residues: CASSLNKNTEAFF. The CDR3 DNA follows: TGTGCCAGCAGTTTAAACAAGAACACTGAAGCTTTCTTT.

The chain joins TRBV28 to TRBJ2-7; a possible D gene is TRBD2 (7 bases). Per germline, CDR1 MDHEN and CDR2 SYDVKM. V lost 6 bases and J lost 2, with 14 bases in between. The CDR3 spans 14 residues. Here the CDR3 reads CASSPGRGTYEQYF. In DNA form, the CDR3 reads TGTGCCAGCAGCCCGGGGAGGGGGACCTACGAGCAGTACTTC. Using reference TRBV28 and TRBJ2-7 for the parts outside the CDR3, the full variable domain is DVKVTQSSRYLVKRTGEKVFLECVQDMDHENMFWYRQDPGLGLRLIYFSYDVKMKEKGDIPEGYSVSREKKERFSLILESASTNQTSMYLCASSPGRGTYEQYFGPGTRLTVT.

The chain has TRBV2 and TRBJ2-7; maybe TRBD2 (6 bases). Germline CDR1 is SNHLY and CDR2 is FYNNEI. This CDR3 comprises 14 residues. Trimming cost V 8 bases and J 5 bases, with 19 bases left between them. CDR3 DNA sequence: TGTGCCAGCGGTTACCATGGAGGGACGAACGAGCAGTACTTC. This codes for CASGYHGGTNEQYF.

This clone came up a few times. The V gene is TRBV5-6, the J gene TRBJ1-5; no definite D call. This CDR3 has 16 amino acids. The V gene's germline CDR1 is SGHDT and CDR2 YYEEEE. Trimming took off 0 bases at V and 3 bases at J, with 13 bases between the two ends. DNA for the CDR3: TGTGCCAGCAGCTTGGTGGCAGTGAGGCACAATCAGCCCCAGCATTTT. It yields the protein CASSLVAVRHNQPQHF.

J is TRBJ2-2 and V is TRBV19; D remains unclear. This CDR3 contains 14 residues. In germline, CDR1 is LNHDA, CDR2 SQIVND (reference sequence). Trimming pared 3 bases from V and 6 bases from J, leaving 11 bases between. The CDR3 spells CASSMSSFSGELFF. Written as DNA, the CDR3 is TGTGCCAGTAGTATGTCTTCCTTTTCCGGGGAGCTGTTTTTT. The full variable domain, completed using reference TRBV19 and TRBJ2-2, is DGGITQSPKYLFRKEGQNVTLSCEQNLNHDAMYWYRQDPGQGLRLIYYSQIVNDFQKGDIAEGYSVSREKKESFPLTVTSAQKNPTAFYLCASSMSSFSGELFFGEGSRLTVL.

The gene calls are TRBV30 and TRBJ1-1; TRBD1 aligns across 9 bases. This CDR3 comprises 13 residues. V dropped 5 bases and J dropped 3; count of bases not matched to a gene: 4. Germline CDR1 reads GTSNPN; CDR2 reads SVGIG (reference sequence). The DNA of the CDR3 is TGTGCCTGGGGACAGGGGAGTGACACTGAAGCTTTCTTT. Translation gives CAWGQGSDTEAFF.

The gene calls are TRBV7-9 and TRBJ2-1; 8 bases line up with TRBD1. J lost 4 bases, V lost 4 bases, and 6 bases had no gene match. Germline CDR1 reads SEHNR; CDR2 reads FQNEAQ (reference sequence). The CDR3 consists of 15 residues. CDR3 region: CASSSPGQVYNEQFF. The CDR3 DNA reads TGTGCCAGCAGCTCCCCGGGACAGGTATACAATGAGCAGTTCTTC.

The chain uses TRBV7-8 and TRBJ1-2; TRBD1 might be the D (5 bases). Germline CDR1 and CDR2: SGHVS and FQNEAQ. This CDR3 contains 14 residues. Trimming pared 2 bases from V and 6 bases from J, leaving 13 bases between. The CDR3 nucleotides are TGTGCCAGCAGCTTAAGATTCAGGGATCATGGCTACACCTTC. Encoded protein: CASSLRFRDHGYTF.

The chain joins TRBV19 to TRBJ1-2, with D possibly TRBD1 on 6 matching bases. The germline V and J ends were trimmed by 8 bases and 4 bases, with 17 bases remaining between them. The germline V gene encodes CDR1 LNHDA and CDR2 SQIVND (reference sequence). This CDR3 has 14 amino acids. The chain's CDR3 is CASCRTANSYGYTF. The CDR3 DNA follows: TGTGCCAGTTGTAGGACAGCCAATTCCTATGGCTACACCTTC. Full variable domain (rest looked up from reference TRBV19 and TRBJ1-2): DGGITQSPKYLFRKEGQNVTLSCEQNLNHDAMYWYRQDPGQGLRLIYYSQIVNDFQKGDIAEGYSVSREKKESFPLTVTSAQKNPTAFYLCASCRTANSYGYTFGSGTRLTVV.

The rearrangement joins TRBV28 to TRBJ2-5, with D possibly matching TRBD2 (5 bases). Trimming removed 4 bases from V and 1 base from J, with 13 bases in between. CDR3 size: 15 residues. Germline V gives CDR1 MDHEN, CDR2 SYDVKM. As DNA, the CDR3 is TGTGCCAGCAGTTCCTCTCTCGGGGTCCAAGAGACCCAGTACTTC. Protein sequence: CASSSSLGVQETQYF.

The chain has TRBV24-1 and TRBJ1-1; 9 positions match TRBD1. Germline V gene sequence: CDR1 KGHDR, CDR2 SFDVKD. Trimming cost V 4 bases and J 10 bases; bases outside gene matches: 6. This CDR3 region has 13 residues. CDR3 loop: CATSEPTGGRAFF. The CDR3 bases are TGTGCCACCAGTGAGCCCACAGGGGGCCGAGCTTTCTTT.

The CDR3 DNA sequence: TGTGCTAGTGGTTTGGCACAGGTCCCCAATCAGCCCCAGCATTTT. As protein: CASGLAQVPNQPQHF. The chain combines TRBV12-5 with TRBJ1-5, with D possibly TRBD1 on 5 matching bases. CDR1 is LGHNT, CDR2 FRNRAP, per germline. Trimming stripped 1 base from V and 3 bases from J, with 10 bases between. The CDR3 consists of 15 residues.

The genes are TRBV6-2 or TRBV6-3 and TRBJ1-1; 7 bases line up with TRBD1. From germline, CDR1 is MNHEY and CDR2 SVGEGT. J lost 10 bases, V lost 6 bases, and 11 bases had no gene match. The CDR3 sequence is 13 residues long. The CDR3 is CASSGTAHGVAFF. As DNA, the CDR3 is TGTGCCAGCAGCGGGACAGCCCATGGGGTAGCTTTCTTT.

The rearrangement uses TRBV7-8 and TRBJ1-2; D remains unclear. Germline values: CDR1 SGHVS, CDR2 FQNEAQ. Trimming cost V 5 bases and J 7 bases, with 11 bases left between them. This CDR3 spans 12 amino acids. CDR3 region: CASSPVAGGYTF. The CDR3 DNA reads as TGTGCCAGCAGCCCTGTCGCCGGTGGCTACACCTTC.

CDR3 sequence reads: CASRLETGVGSPLHF. The CDR3 bases are TGCGCCAGCAGGTTAGAGACAGGGGTTGGTTCACCCCTCCACTTT. The chain links TRBV5-1 to TRBJ1-6; 8 nucleotides align to TRBD1. The germline CDR1 and CDR2 sequences are SGHRS and YFSETQ. J was trimmed by 9 bases and V by 5 bases; bases with no gene match: 10. The length of the CDR3 is 15 residues. Using reference TRBV5-1 and TRBJ1-6 for the parts outside the CDR3, the full variable domain is KAGVTQTPRYLIKTRGQQVTLSCSPISGHRSVSWYQQTPGQGLQFLFEYFSETQRNKGNFPGRFSGRQFSNSRSEMNVSTLELGDSALYLCASRLETGVGSPLHFGNGTRLTVT.

The rearrangement links TRBV30 to TRBJ1-1, with 11 bases lining up with TRBD1. V shed 5 bases and J 5 bases; nucleotides not matched to a gene: 10. In germline, CDR1 is GTSNPN, CDR2 SVGIG (reference sequence). This CDR3 spans 15 amino acids. The CDR3 coding sequence is TGTGCCTGGGACGATGGGACAGGGGGAGTAACTGAAGCTTTCTTT. This sequence encodes CAWDDGTGGVTEAFF. Using reference TRBV30 and TRBJ1-1 for the parts outside the CDR3, the full variable domain is SQTIHQWPATLVQPVGSPLSLECTVEGTSNPNLYWYRQAAGRGLQLLFYSVGIGQISSEVPQNLSASRPQDRQFILSSKKLLLSDSGFYLCAWDDGTGGVTEAFFGQGTRLTVV.

CDR3 in DNA: TGTGCCAGCAGCGCAACACCGCGGACTAGCGGGATCCTACAGGGTGAGCAGTTCTTC. This sequence encodes CASSATPRTSGILQGEQFF. The rearrangement uses TRBV21-1 and TRBJ2-1; the D call in the table, TRBD2, was not verified against the DNA. TRBV21-1 is noted as a pseudogene. This CDR3 is built from 19 residues.